This passage covers 32 T cell receptor beta chains from one sample sequenced in a study of human T cells and chemical hapten exposure. Indicated time point: patch test 2, 6 weeks after DPC sensitization. Treatment of the sample: therapeutic diphenylcyclopropenone sensitization with weekly scalp DPC. TCRdb ran MiXCR on the RACE reads and lists one entry per CDR3 protein. The sample has fewer than 85,000 distinct CDR3 sequences, roughly a tenth seen once. Here the sequenced sample was whole blood, taken in connection with sensitization to the hapten diphenylcyclopropenone (DPC). These receptors all stem from a woman in her twenties or thirties with alopecia areata. Some clones in this sample may be carry-over from other donors' samples.

This clonotype was counted ten times or more. Compared with germline, one end of the junction differs, possibly owing to a read error. The V gene is TRBV28, the J gene TRBJ1-1; the D gene is possibly TRBD1 (6 bases). The CDR3 covers 14 residues. CDR1 MDHEN and CDR2 SYDVKM come from the germline V gene. CDR3 nucleotide sequence: TGTGCCAGCAGTTTCCATAACAGGGCCACTCAAGCTTTCTTT. It specifies CASSFHNRATQAFF.

In its sample, this clonotype was seen many times. The chain combines TRBV7-8 with TRBJ2-3; D is undetermined. Trimming pared 1 base from V and 4 bases from J, leaving 6 bases between. CDR3 length: 13 residues. Germline-derived CDR1 and CDR2 are SGHVS and FQNEAQ. The CDR3 DNA follows: TGTGCCAGCAGCTTAGTTGCGTCAGATACGCAGTATTTT. Protein sequence: CASSLVASDTQYF.

The chain has TRBV3-1 and TRBJ2-1; D might be TRBD1 or TRBD2, each matching 5 bases. The V end was cut by 5 bases, the J end by 9 bases, with 17 bases between. The CDR3 totals 14 residues. The germline V gene has CDR1 LGHDT and CDR2 YNNKEL (reference sequence). CDR3 DNA: TGTGCCAGCAGCGCGAGGGACCAATTGGGTGAGCAGTTCTTC. It codes for CASSARDQLGEQFF.

In this sample, this clonotype turned up many times. This sequence joins TRBV7-6 and TRBJ1-1; D is unresolved. Per germline, CDR1 SGHVS and CDR2 FNYEAQ. Trimming left V 5 bases short and J 2 bases short, with 15 bases between. This CDR3 is built from 15 residues. The CDR3 sequence is CASSADFYGNTEAFF. The DNA of the CDR3 is TGTGCCAGCAGCGCGGACTTTTACGGTAACACTGAAGCTTTCTTT.

This clonotype was seen ten or more times. The J gene is TRBJ2-7, the V gene TRBV20-1; 7 nucleotides line up with TRBD2. The V and J ends lost 3 bases and 7 bases, in that order; junction bases with no gene match: 9. The CDR3 covers 13 residues. Per the germline V gene, CDR1 is DFQATT and CDR2 is SNEGSKA (reference sequence). CDR3 DNA: TGCAGTGCTAGTCTATCGGGGGGTCCGGAGCAGTACTTC. As protein: CSASLSGGPEQYF.

This clonotype was seen many times. The chain combines TRBV6-2 or TRBV6-3 with TRBJ2-1; the D is unclear. The V end lost 0 bases, the J end lost 0 bases, and 9 bases lay between the germline ends. The CDR3 totals 16 residues. Germline V CDR1 and CDR2: MNHEY, SVGEGT. This CDR3 is CASSYSSRSSYNEQFF. DNA of the CDR3: TGTGCCAGCAGTTACTCCTCTAGGAGCTCCTACAATGAGCAGTTCTTC.

The chain employs TRBV4-2 and TRBJ1-1; the match to TRBD1 covers 8 bases. This CDR3 has 17 amino acids. Germline assignment: CDR1 LGHNA and CDR2 YNFKEQ. The ends lost 0 bases at V and 3 bases at J; junction bases unmatched: 9. The CDR3 is CASSQDRRTGPHTEAFF. The CDR3 nucleotides read TGTGCCAGCAGCCAAGATCGGAGGACAGGGCCACACACTGAAGCTTTCTTT.

This chain joins TRBV5-4 and TRBJ2-3; 9 bases fit TRBD1. The length of the CDR3 is 15 residues. The junction had 5 bases not matched to a gene; V was cut back by 0 bases and J by 6 bases. In germline, CDR1 is SGHNT, CDR2 YYREEE (reference sequence). The CDR3 loop reads CASSLVQGARDTQYF. CDR3 DNA sequence: TGTGCCAGCAGCTTGGTACAGGGGGCGCGGGATACGCAGTATTTT.

This clonotype has at least ten counts. The V gene is TRBV30, the J gene TRBJ2-2; perhaps D is TRBD1 or TRBD2 (5 bases each). Germline assignment: CDR1 GTSNPN and CDR2 SVGIG (reference sequence). The CDR3 contains 13 residues. V was trimmed by 2 bases and J by 6 bases, leaving 10 bases between them. The CDR3 bases are TGTGCCTGGAGTTTTAGGGACGCCGGGGAGCTGTTTTTT. Translating gives CAWSFRDAGELFF. The full variable domain, completed using reference TRBV30 and TRBJ2-2, is SQTIHQWPATLVQPVGSPLSLECTVEGTSNPNLYWYRQAAGRGLQLLFYSVGIGQISSEVPQNLSASRPQDRQFILSSKKLLLSDSGFYLCAWSFRDAGELFFGEGSRLTVL.

This clonotype was counted many times. The chain couples TRBV3-1 to TRBJ2-7, with 9 bases fitting TRBD2. Germline V gene lookup returns CDR1 LGHDT and CDR2 YNNKEL (reference sequence). The CDR3 loop spans 17 amino acids. The V segment lost 0 bases and the J segment 2 bases; nucleotides outside the gene matches: 8. Written as DNA, the CDR3 is TGTGCCAGCAGCCAAGAGAGTGGCGGGGGGGTCCCCTACGAGCAGTACTTC. Protein: CASSQESGGGVPYEQYF.

The V gene is TRBV7-2, the J gene TRBJ1-1; weak D call: TRBD1 (5 bases). This CDR3 spans 13 amino acids. The V end lost 8 bases, the J end lost 0 bases, and 10 bases lay between the germline ends. Germline lookup yields CDR1 SGHTA and CDR2 FQGNSA. The CDR3 DNA reads TGTGCCAGCCACGGGGACCTGAACACTGAAGCTTTCTTT. Its translation: CASHGDLNTEAFF.

This clonotype was observed at least ten times. The chain joins TRBV5-1 to TRBJ2-1; possibly TRBD2 for D (5 bases). CDR3 length: 15 residues. The ends were cut back, 4 bases at V and 0 bases at J, with 11 bases in the middle. CDR1 is SGHRS, CDR2 YFSETQ, per germline. Here the CDR3 DNA reads TGCGCCAGCAGCATAAGCGGAAGCTCCTACAATGAGCAGTTCTTC. This sequence encodes CASSISGSSYNEQFF.

This clonotype was seen many times. The V gene is TRBV29-1, the J gene TRBJ1-1; D may be TRBD1 (5 bases). The CDR3 covers 12 residues. Germline V CDR1 and CDR2: SQVTM, ANQGSEA. The V end lost 4 bases, the J end lost 1 base, and 7 bases lay between the germline ends. The chain's CDR3 is CSVGTTNTEAFF. CDR3 nucleotide sequence: TGCAGCGTTGGGACAACGAACACTGAAGCTTTCTTT.

The chain recombines TRBV29-1 with TRBJ1-3; D is ambiguous. This CDR3 has 11 residues. Germline lookup yields CDR1 SQVTM and CDR2 ANQGSEA. V lost 5 bases and J lost 2, with 4 bases in between. CDR3: CSVLAGNTIYF. The CDR3 DNA follows: TGCAGCGTTCTTGCTGGAAACACCATATATTTT.

This clonotype showed up many times. The V and J genes are TRBV4-3 and TRBJ2-2; no firm D call. Germline V gene lookup returns CDR1 LGHNA and CDR2 YSLEER. Trimming cost V 3 bases and J 1 base, with 12 bases left between them. The CDR3 consists of 16 residues. CDR3: CASSQNARVNTGELFF. In nucleotides, the CDR3 is TGCGCCAGCAGCCAGAACGCAAGAGTGAACACCGGGGAGCTGTTTTTT.

This clonotype has more than one count but fewer than ten. Here the CDR3 DNA reads TGCAGTGGTGGACAGGGTAACATTCAGTACTTC. Amino acid sequence: CSGGQGNIQYF. The rearrangement uses TRBV20-1 and TRBJ2-4; 8 bases are shared with TRBD1. This CDR3 has 11 residues. CDR1 is DFQATT and CDR2 is SNEGSKA in the germline V gene (reference sequence). The J segment lost 7 bases and the V segment lost 7 bases, leaving 3 bases of the junction unmatched.

This clonotype has ten or more counts. The gene calls are TRBV7-9 and TRBJ2-1; 8 nucleotides line up with TRBD1. The CDR3 loop spans 14 amino acids. V trimming: 5 bases; J trimming: 3 bases; junction bases outside the gene matches: 3. CDR1 SEHNR and CDR2 FQNEAQ come from the germline V gene (reference sequence). The CDR3 loop reads CASSDTGGYNEQFF. CDR3 DNA: TGTGCCAGCAGCGATACAGGGGGCTACAATGAGCAGTTCTTC.

This chain connects TRBV28 to TRBJ2-5, with D possibly TRBD2 on 6 matching bases. CDR1 is MDHEN and CDR2 is SYDVKM in the germline V gene. The CDR3 has 14 amino acids. V lost 4 bases and J lost 7, with 16 bases in between. CDR3 loop: CASSYPASEGTQYF. In nucleotides, the CDR3 is TGTGCCAGCAGTTACCCCGCTAGCGAAGGGACCCAGTACTTC.

This clonotype came up many times. The chain couples TRBV11-2 to TRBJ2-5; TRBD1 is a possible D gene (5 bases). The CDR3 length is 13 residues. Germline values: CDR1 SGHAT, CDR2 FQNNGV. Trimming pared 2 bases from V and 4 bases from J, leaving 8 bases between. The CDR3 here is CASSLKRGETQYF. CDR3 nucleotides: TGTGCCAGCAGCTTAAAAAGGGGAGAGACCCAGTACTTC.

This clonotype came up a few times. This chain's CDR3 is CASSDTGTGFQPQHF. CDR3 DNA sequence: TGTGCCAGCAGTGATACCGGGACAGGGTTCCAGCCCCAGCATTTT. The chain carries TRBV6-2 or TRBV6-3 and TRBJ1-5; 9 bases line up with TRBD1. V was clipped by 5 bases and J by 7 bases; unmatched bases: 9. Germline-derived CDR1 and CDR2 are MNHEY and SVGEGT. The CDR3 is 15 residues long.

This clonotype has a count of ten or more. The V gene is TRBV5-1, the J gene TRBJ2-7; 8 nucleotides match TRBD2. The J segment lost 5 bases and the V segment lost 5 bases, leaving 6 bases of the junction unmatched. This CDR3 has 13 amino acids. Germline V gene sequence: CDR1 SGHRS, CDR2 YFSETQ. CDR3 bases: TGCGCCAGCAGTTACCAAGCGGGAGACGAGCAGTACTTC. Its protein is CASSYQAGDEQYF.

This clonotype was seen only a few times. This chain uses TRBV30 with TRBJ2-1, with 8 bases fitting TRBD1. J lost 4 bases, V lost 7 bases, and 12 bases had no gene match. The CDR3 totals 15 residues. The germline V gene has CDR1 GTSNPN and CDR2 SVGIG (reference sequence). DNA for the CDR3: TGTGCCTACAACTCACGACAGGGGACATACAATGAGCAGTTCTTC. It is translated as CAYNSRQGTYNEQFF.

The sample holds many counts of this clonotype. The CDR3 DNA reads as TGTGCCAGCTCACCCCGGAGGGTACCGGAGGGCTACACCTTC. It yields the protein CASSPRRVPEGYTF. The chain joins TRBV18 to TRBJ1-2; D call uncertain. CDR3 length equals 14 residues. The germline V gene encodes CDR1 KGHSH and CDR2 LQKENI. V gave up 3 bases and J gave up 8 bases, with 16 bases separating them.

Many counts were recorded for this clonotype. CDR3 in amino acids: CASSGTGYNSPLHF. The CDR3 DNA reads TGTGCCAGCAGTGGGACAGGTTATAATTCACCCCTCCACTTT. The chain couples TRBV25-1 to TRBJ1-6; 7 nucleotides align to TRBD1. The CDR3 sequence is 14 residues long. After removal of 4 bases from V and 4 bases from J, the junction contained 1 base not matched to a gene. Germline loops: CDR1 MGHDK, CDR2 SYGVNS.

The sample holds a few counts of this clonotype. V gene TRBV20-1 combines with J gene TRBJ1-5; TRBD1 agrees at 7 bases. The CDR3 runs 14 residues. Losses at the gene ends were 3 bases for V and 3 bases for J; bases not matched to a gene: 5. Germline CDR1 and CDR2: DFQATT and SNEGSKA (reference sequence). CDR3 region: CSARRTGDNQPQHF. In DNA form, the CDR3 reads TGCAGTGCTAGGCGGACAGGCGACAATCAGCCCCAGCATTTT.

This clonotype was seen at least ten times. The chain links TRBV29-1 to TRBJ2-3; TRBD2 matches at 11 bases. The CDR3 is made up of 14 amino acids. After removal of 4 bases from V and 6 bases from J, the junction contained 6 bases not matched to a gene. The germline V gene has CDR1 SQVTM and CDR2 ANQGSEA. For the CDR3, the DNA is TGCAGCGTTGCGCTAGCGGGGGGTGTGGATACGCAGTATTTT. Translation gives CSVALAGGVDTQYF.

This clonotype appeared many times. V is TRBV7-2 and J is TRBJ2-1, with D possibly TRBD1 on 6 matching bases. The CDR3 runs to 15 residues. CDR1 and CDR2 (germline): SGHTA, FQGNSA. Trimming shortened V by 3 bases and J by 5 bases, and 14 bases separated the two germline ends. CDR3 protein: CASSLLRGSNNEQFF. The DNA for the CDR3 is TGTGCCAGCAGCTTGTTAAGGGGGTCTAACAATGAGCAGTTCTTC.

This clonotype has a count of ten or more. V gene TRBV23-1 combines with J gene TRBJ2-5, with 7 bases identical to TRBD1. TRBV23-1 is annotated as an ORF whose role is uncertain. V dropped 2 bases and J dropped 4; count of bases not matched to a gene: 16. The CDR3 is 18 residues long. The CDR3: CASSQPTGQAENGETQYF. DNA of the CDR3: TGCGCCAGCAGTCAACCGACAGGGCAGGCCGAGAATGGAGAGACCCAGTACTTC.

This clonotype was counted only a few times. Here the CDR3 reads CASTSQGGYGYTF. The CDR3 nucleotides are TGTGCCAGCACATCACAGGGGGGCTATGGCTACACCTTC. The V call is TRBV27, the J call TRBJ1-2; 8 bases match TRBD1. V was pared by 7 bases and J by 4 bases, with 5 bases of the junction left unmatched. Germline assignment: CDR1 MNHEY and CDR2 SMNVEV (reference sequence). The CDR3 is made up of 13 amino acids.

The chain recombines TRBV2 with TRBJ2-5; D perhaps matches TRBD1 (6 bases). The germline V and J ends were trimmed by 3 bases and 6 bases, with 11 bases remaining between them. The CDR3 sequence is 13 residues long. CDR1 is SNHLY and CDR2 is FYNNEI in the germline V gene. CDR3 protein: CASSEGHRKTQYF. CDR3 coding DNA: TGTGCCAGCAGTGAGGGACATAGGAAGACCCAGTACTTC.

This clonotype was seen at least ten times. The J gene is TRBJ2-7, the V gene TRBV28; no firm D call. V lost 5 bases, J lost 3 bases, and 2 bases lay in between. The germline V gene encodes CDR1 MDHEN and CDR2 SYDVKM. The CDR3 loop spans 10 amino acids. The CDR3 bases are TGTGCCAGCAGTCGCTACGAGCAGTACTTC. Its protein product is CASSRYEQYF.

This clonotype has at least ten counts. V gene TRBV5-1 combines with J gene TRBJ2-7; perhaps D is TRBD1 or TRBD2 (5 bases each). This CDR3 is 13 amino acids long. V was pared by 1 base and J by 3 bases, with 8 bases between. Per germline, CDR1 SGHRS and CDR2 YFSETQ. The CDR3 DNA follows: TGCGCCAGCAGCTTGACAGGACTCTACGAGCAGTACTTC. Translation gives CASSLTGLYEQYF.